Below, 19 T cell receptor beta chains from the same sample are listed, as sequenced in a study of T cells in Graves' hyperthyroidism and ophthalmopathy. Using RNA transcripts as the source, TCR beta CDR3 regions were amplified. Carried out on the TCR CDR3, a first-round RT-PCR used the HTBI primer set. TCRdb re-analysed the multiplex PCR reads in MiXCR, keeping a single row per CDR3 protein. The repertoire holds around 390,000 distinct CDR3 sequences, roughly 15% seen once, with about 20% in the top ten. Sequencing was done on a sample of blood. The receptors here all came from a woman aged 25-40 years with Graves' ophthalmopathy.

On this clonotype itself: A much larger clone is a single base away; this may be a read error. The chain recombines TRBV10-2 with TRBJ2-7; TRBD2 agrees at 10 bases. The last part of the DNA fits TRBJ2-1 better; the J call may be wrong. Germline CDR1 is WSHSY and CDR2 is SAAADI. This CDR3 has 16 amino acids. Here the CDR3 DNA reads TGCGCCAGCAGTGAGATTAGCGGGGGGCCGCGCTACGAGCAGTTCTTC. Amino acid sequence: CASSEISGGPRYEQFF.

The rearrangement joins TRBV4-1 to TRBJ2-2; D unresolved. The germline V and J ends were trimmed by 0 bases and 6 bases, with 5 bases remaining between them. The CDR3 is 13 amino acids. Per the germline V gene, CDR1 is MGHRA and CDR2 is YSYEKL. CDR3 in DNA: TGCGCCAGCAGCCAAGAAAATGCCGGGGAGCTGTTTTTT. Its protein is CASSQENAGELFF.

This sequence joins TRBV9 and TRBJ1-1, with D hard to call. Trimming cost V 1 base and J 3 bases, with 10 bases left between them. Germline V gene sequence: CDR1 SGDLS, CDR2 YYNGEE. This CDR3 spans 14 amino acids. CDR3 coding DNA: TGTGCCAGCAGCGTACACACAGACTACACTGAAGCTTTCTTT. This sequence encodes CASSVHTDYTEAFF.

This clonotype was seen repeatedly, ten times or more. The V call is TRBV15, the J call TRBJ2-6, with D unresolved. Germline loops: CDR1 LNHNV, CDR2 YYDKDF (reference sequence). The germline V and J ends were trimmed by 8 bases and 1 base, with 3 bases remaining between them. The CDR3 consists of 12 residues. The CDR3 reads CATSSGANVLTF. CDR3 bases: TGTGCCACCTCGTCTGGGGCCAACGTCCTGACTTTC. The complete variable domain, with remaining parts taken from reference TRBV15 and TRBJ2-6, reads DAMVIQNPRYQVTQFGKPVTLSCSQTLNHNVMYWYQQKSSQAPKLLFHYYDKDFNNEADTPDNFQSRRPNTSFCFLDIRSPGLGDTAMYLCATSSGANVLTFGAGSRLTVL.

In its sample, this clonotype was seen many times. The V and J genes are TRBV7-8 and TRBJ2-7; D may match TRBD1 or TRBD2 (5 bases each). The CDR3 contains 17 residues. The germline gives CDR1 SGHVS, CDR2 FQNEAQ. V was trimmed by 1 base and J by 0 bases, leaving 16 bases between them. The CDR3 loop reads CASSLVEVAGSSYEQYF. CDR3 DNA: TGTGCCAGCAGCTTAGTTGAGGTCGCAGGGAGCTCCTACGAGCAGTACTTC.

This clonotype appeared many times. The CDR3: CASRRGPTEAFF. The CDR3 bases are TGTGCCAGCAGGAGGGGGCCCACTGAAGCTTTCTTT. The V gene is TRBV12-3 or TRBV12-4, the J gene TRBJ1-1; 7 bases agree with TRBD1. The CDR3 is 12 residues long. V trimming: 6 bases; J trimming: 4 bases; junction bases outside the gene matches: 2.

This clonotype was counted ten times or more. The V and J genes are TRBV28 and TRBJ1-4, with 7 bases matching TRBD1. CDR1 is MDHEN and CDR2 is SYDVKM in the germline V gene. This CDR3 region has 17 residues. With 2 bases clipped from V and 6 bases from J, the junction kept 12 bases outside the gene matches. CDR3 amino acids: CASSLSAGGVRDEKLFF. In nucleotides, the CDR3 is TGTGCCAGCAGTTTAAGCGCAGGGGGGGTGAGAGATGAAAAACTGTTTTTT.

A word on this clonotype: A much larger clonotype is one base distant, so this may be a read error. Here the CDR3 omits its conserved ending phenylalanine or tryptophan, so a read error is the likely source. The chain couples TRBV6-2 or TRBV6-3 to TRBJ1-5, with D perhaps TRBD1 (5 bases). V was shortened by 6 bases and J by 0 bases, with 15 bases between the two germline ends. Germline values: CDR1 MNHEY, CDR2 SVGEGT. This CDR3 contains 16 residues. The CDR3 is CASSPKGRNSNQPQHS. The CDR3 region has the DNA TGTGCCAGCAGCCCTAAGGGGAGGAATAGCAATCAGCCCCAGCATTCT.

DNA for the CDR3: TGTGCCAGCAAAGGGGGGGGACCCTTAGTAAAAGAGACCCAGTACTTC. Protein: CASKGGGPLVKETQYF. The chain uses TRBV28 and TRBJ2-5; a possible D gene is TRBD2 (7 bases). Germline V gene sequence: CDR1 MDHEN, CDR2 SYDVKM. The CDR3 has 16 amino acids. Between the trimmed V and J ends, which lost 7 bases and 3 bases, there was a span of 21 bases.

This clonotype was found a few times. This may be a read error: a much more frequent sequence differs by one nucleotide. The chain uses TRBV13 and TRBJ1-5, with TRBD1 as a possible D gene (6 bases). This CDR3 is built from 15 residues. Germline V gene data show CDR1 as PRHDT and CDR2 as FYEKMQ (reference sequence). The CDR3, as DNA: TGTGCCAGCGGCTTACGGGGGGCAAGCAATCAGCCCCAGCATTTT. The encoded protein is CASGLRGASNQPQHF. The entire variable domain, with the rest obtained from reference TRBV13 and TRBJ1-5, is as follows: AAGVIQSPRHLIKEKRETATLKCYPIPRHDTVYWYQQGPGQDPQFLISFYEKMQSDKGSIPDRFSAQQFSDYHSELNMSSLELGDSALYFCASGLRGASNQPQHFGDGTRLSIL.

Ten or more counts support this clonotype. The chain carries TRBV9 and TRBJ2-1, with a weak D call TRBD1 (6 bases). The length of the CDR3 is 14 residues. Looked up from germline, CDR1 is SGDLS and CDR2 is YYNGEE. V was trimmed by 4 bases and J by 5 bases, leaving 13 bases between them. The CDR3 here is CASSPLDSDNEQFF. The CDR3 bases are TGTGCCAGCAGCCCCTTGGACAGCGACAATGAGCAGTTCTTC.

This clonotype was recorded many times. The rearrangement joins TRBV15 to TRBJ2-7; TRBD2 might be the D (5 bases). This CDR3 region has 14 residues. Germline CDR1 reads LNHNV; CDR2 reads YYDKDF (reference sequence). V was shortened by 1 base and J by 6 bases, with 13 bases between the two germline ends. DNA of the CDR3: TGTGCCACCAGCAGAGTCGGCGGGCGGCGCGAGCAGTACTTC. Translating it yields CATSRVGGRREQYF.

This clonotype appeared many times. Written as DNA, the CDR3 is TGTGCCAGCAACCCCGCCTGGGACAGGGGAGGCACTGAAGCTTTCTTT. This encodes CASNPAWDRGGTEAFF. The rearrangement links TRBV6-1 to TRBJ1-1; 10 bases line up with TRBD1. Germline V gene sequence: CDR1 MNHNS, CDR2 SASEGT. With 7 bases clipped from V and 4 bases from J, the junction kept 12 bases outside the gene matches. CDR3 length: 16 residues.

There are many counts of this clonotype. The chain is built from TRBV28 and TRBJ2-1; D is uncertain. V was cut by 6 bases and J by 7 bases, with 16 bases left in between. CDR3 size: 14 residues. Germline CDR1 and CDR2: MDHEN and SYDVKM. The DNA of the CDR3 is TGTGCCAGCAGACCGTCCCCCCCGGTAAATGAGCAGTTCTTC. It yields the protein CASRPSPPVNEQFF.

The V and J genes are TRBV9 and TRBJ2-3; tentatively, D is TRBD2 (6 bases). This CDR3 region has 15 residues. Germline V gives CDR1 SGDLS, CDR2 YYNGEE. Trimming left V 4 bases short and J 2 bases short, with 14 bases between. The CDR3 DNA is TGTGCCAGCAGCCCCCGGGGACTTAACACAGATACGCAGTATTTT. Translation gives CASSPRGLNTDTQYF.

This clonotype has ten or more counts. The genes are TRBV29-1 and TRBJ2-5, with unresolved D. The CDR3 has 13 residues. Trimming cost V 2 bases and J 3 bases, with 10 bases left between them. Germline CDR1 and CDR2: SQVTM and ANQGSEA. The CDR3 region has the DNA TGCAGCGTTGAAATGGTCGCCGAAGAGACCCAGTACTTC. Translation gives CSVEMVAEETQYF.

The chain has TRBV6-2 or TRBV6-3 and TRBJ2-3, with TRBD1 identical over 9 bases. The V segment lost 4 bases and the J segment 2 bases; nucleotides outside the gene matches: 4. The CDR3 runs 15 residues. The germline CDR1 and CDR2 sequences are MNHEY and SVGEGT. The CDR3: CASSSGQGPTDTQYF. The CDR3 coding sequence is TGTGCCAGCAGTTCGGGACAGGGACCCACAGATACGCAGTATTTT.

There are many counts of this clonotype. The chain employs TRBV18 and TRBJ2-1, with 9 bases matching TRBD2. Trimming at V came to 3 bases and at J to 7 bases, leaving 16 bases not matched to a gene. CDR3 length: 18 amino acids. Germline loops: CDR1 KGHSH, CDR2 LQKENI. The chain's CDR3 is CASSPSGTKRGAGNEQFF. For the CDR3, the DNA is TGTGCCAGCTCACCGTCCGGAACGAAGCGGGGGGCAGGGAATGAGCAGTTCTTC.

At least ten counts were recorded for this clonotype. The CDR3 DNA follows: TGTGCCAGTAGTATATCGGCGCAGCGGAACACTGAAGCTTTCTTT. It specifies CASSISAQRNTEAFF. The V gene is TRBV19, the J gene TRBJ1-1; the D is unclear. This CDR3 is built from 15 residues. V shed 2 bases and J shed 1 base, with 11 bases lying between them. The germline CDR1 and CDR2 sequences are LNHDA and SQIVND (reference sequence).